This T cell receptor (beta chain) was sequenced during a study of beta chain features in type 1 diabetes. Study-level background: Sorted cells numbering 107,917,701 were examined across all samples. The study's findings and limits: Across all four CD4+ subsets, people with type 1 diabetes showed modestly shorter TCRB CDR3s.

Sequencing targeted expressed TCRB transcripts, as all isolated RNA had been reverse transcribed. Naive, central memory and regulatory T cell samples yielded about 4 million reads on average. Sequencing was performed with immunoSEQ multiplex PCR; in TCRdb, only in-frame clones are kept and a portion is missing. The sample lists nearly 350,000 clones, under 8.5% seen once, with under 0.5% in the top ten. CDR1 and CDR2 (germline): SNHLY, FYNNEI. Trimming took 4 bases from V and 4 from J, leaving 11 bases between them. The CDR3 totals 14 residues. The table lists this clone with a few counts. Its antigen is unknown. In the same sample, other DNA sequences code for this CDR3. Populations obtained by sorting all exceeded 95% purity.

This chain uses TRBV2 with TRBJ1-5; the D gene is possibly TRBD1 (6 bases). This TCR was sampled from a woman aged 18-35 years in good health. The sample taken for sequencing was central memory CD4+ T cells from blood. The CDR3 protein is CASSGGQGNQPQHF. The CDR3 DNA reads TGTGCCAGCAGTGGCGGGCAGGGGAATCAGCCCCAGCATTTT.